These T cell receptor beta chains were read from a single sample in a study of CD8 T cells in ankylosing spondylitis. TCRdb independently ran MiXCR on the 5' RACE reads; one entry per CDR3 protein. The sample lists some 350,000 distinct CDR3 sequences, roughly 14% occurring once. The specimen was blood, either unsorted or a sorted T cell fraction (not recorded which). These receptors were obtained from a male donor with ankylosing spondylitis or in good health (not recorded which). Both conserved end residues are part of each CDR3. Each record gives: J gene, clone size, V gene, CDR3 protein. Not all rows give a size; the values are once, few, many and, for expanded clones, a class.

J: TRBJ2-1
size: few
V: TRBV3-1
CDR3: CASSRTSGFSYNEQFF

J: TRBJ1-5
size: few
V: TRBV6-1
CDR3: CASSDRDTSNQPQHF

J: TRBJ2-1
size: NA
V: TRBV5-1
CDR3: CASSITSGRANEQFF

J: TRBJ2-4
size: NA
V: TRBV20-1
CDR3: CSASLGAKNIQYF

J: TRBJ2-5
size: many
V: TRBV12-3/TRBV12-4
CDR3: CASSLARTQYF

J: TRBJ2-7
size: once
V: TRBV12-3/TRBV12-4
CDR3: CASSLRSPGVLAYEQYF

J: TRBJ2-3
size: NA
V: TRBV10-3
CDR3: CAIRSTGGTDTQYF

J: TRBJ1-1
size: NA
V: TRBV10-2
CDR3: CASRRGYTEAFF

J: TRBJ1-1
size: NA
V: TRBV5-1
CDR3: CASSWNRENTEAFF

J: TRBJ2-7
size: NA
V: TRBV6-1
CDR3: CASSGYYEQYF

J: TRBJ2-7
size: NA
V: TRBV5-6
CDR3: CASSLHPSSGRPYEQYF

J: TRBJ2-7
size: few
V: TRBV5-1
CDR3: CASSLEQESYEQYF

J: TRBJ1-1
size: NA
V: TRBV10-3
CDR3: CAISEWEGRGEAFF

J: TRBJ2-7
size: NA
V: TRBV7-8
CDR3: CASSLSSVGTGGREQYF

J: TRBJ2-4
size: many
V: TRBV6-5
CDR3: CASSYGEVAKNIQYF

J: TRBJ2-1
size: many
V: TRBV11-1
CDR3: CASSFGSSYNEQFF

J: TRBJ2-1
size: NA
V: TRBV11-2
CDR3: CASSFLQGSYNEQFF

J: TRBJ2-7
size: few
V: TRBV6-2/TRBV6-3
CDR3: CASSPGHLRSYEQYF

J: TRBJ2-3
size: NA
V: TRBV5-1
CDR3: CASSVETGTGTDTQYF

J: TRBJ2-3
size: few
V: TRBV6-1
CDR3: CASSPGPPGDTQYF

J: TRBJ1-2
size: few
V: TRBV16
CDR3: CASSHGRGNYGYTF

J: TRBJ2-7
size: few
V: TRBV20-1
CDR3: CSARGLAGFLSSYEQYF